This T cell receptor (beta chain) was captured by sequencing in a study of cytomegalovirus exposure and HLA in healthy donors. Germline V gene data show CDR1 as MNHNS and CDR2 as SASEGT. The ends were cut back, 7 bases at V and 8 bases at J, with 20 bases in the middle. CDR3 size: 15 residues. Sequenced by immunoSEQ multiplex PCR; TCRdb stores in-frame clones only, minus some. The sample has about 120,000 clones; more than 75% are singletons. V gene TRBV6-1 combines with J gene TRBJ2-2; tentatively, D is TRBD2 (7 bases). The receptor's source is a woman in her twenties or thirties in good health and CMV-seronegative. Material: PBMCs. The CDR3 coding sequence is TGTGCCAGCAAAGACACCCGGGGGGCCTATGGGGAGCTGTTTTTT. Its protein product is CASKDTRGAYGELFF.